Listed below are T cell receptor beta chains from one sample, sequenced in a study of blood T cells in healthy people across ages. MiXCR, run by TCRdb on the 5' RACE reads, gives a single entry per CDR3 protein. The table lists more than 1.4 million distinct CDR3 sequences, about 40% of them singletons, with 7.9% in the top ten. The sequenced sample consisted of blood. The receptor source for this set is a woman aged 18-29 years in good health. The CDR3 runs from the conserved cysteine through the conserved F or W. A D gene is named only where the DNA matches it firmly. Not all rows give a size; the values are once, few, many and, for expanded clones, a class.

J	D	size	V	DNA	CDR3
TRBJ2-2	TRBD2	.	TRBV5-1	TGCGCCAGCAGCTTCTCTCTAGCGGGGGGGCCCACCGGGGAGCTGTTTTTT	CASSFSLAGGPTGELFF
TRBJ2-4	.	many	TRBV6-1	TGTGCCAGCAGTGACGGACGGCCGACCCAAAACATTCAGTACTTC	CASSDGRPTQNIQYF
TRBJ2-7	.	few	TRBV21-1	TGTGCCAGCAGCACGAACTCTCTAGGACAGGGTTCCTCCTACGAGCAGTACTTC	CASSTNSLGQGSSYEQYF
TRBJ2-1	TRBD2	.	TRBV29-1	TGCAGCGTTGAGTCGGGAGGGTACAATGAGCAGTTCTTC	CSVESGGYNEQFF
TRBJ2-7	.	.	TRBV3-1	TGTGCCAGCAGCCAAGATATTGTGAGCGGTGGCTACGAGCAGTACTTC	CASSQDIVSGGYEQYF
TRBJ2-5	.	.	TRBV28	TGTGCCAGCAGTTTATCACTCCTCCAAGAGACCCAGTACTTC	CASSLSLLQETQYF
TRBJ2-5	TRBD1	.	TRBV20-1	TGCAGTGCCTACCCACGACAGGGCCCGGTGGGGACCCAGTACTTC	CSAYPRQGPVGTQYF
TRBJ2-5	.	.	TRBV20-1	TGCAGTGCAAGGAGAGGACCTTCCCAAGAGACCCAGTACTTC	CSARRGPSQETQYF
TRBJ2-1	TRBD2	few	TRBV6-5	TGTGCCAGCAGTTACGCCGGGACTAGCTCCTACAATGAGCAGTTCTTC	CASSYAGTSSYNEQFF
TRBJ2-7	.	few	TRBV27	TGTGCCAGCGCCCTGGGGTTATTCTCCTACGAGCAGTACTTC	CASALGLFSYEQYF
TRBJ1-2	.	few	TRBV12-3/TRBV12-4	TGTGCCAGCAGCCACGGGCGTTATGGCTACACCTTC	CASSHGRYGYTF
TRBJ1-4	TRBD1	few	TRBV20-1	TGCAGTGCTAGAGTTACAGGGGAAGAAAAACTGTTTTTT	CSARVTGEEKLFF
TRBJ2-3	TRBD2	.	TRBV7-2	TGTGCCAGCAGCTTAGGGCCCCTAGCGGGAGGAGATACGCAGTATTTT	CASSLGPLAGGDTQYF
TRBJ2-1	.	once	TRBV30	TGTGCCTGGCGGGGGCTAGCGCCGCTAGAAGAGCAGTTCTTC	CAWRGLAPLEEQFF
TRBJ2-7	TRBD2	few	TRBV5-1	TGCGCCAGCAGCTCGATGCTAGCGGGAGGGCCCTACGAGCAGTACTTC	CASSSMLAGGPYEQYF
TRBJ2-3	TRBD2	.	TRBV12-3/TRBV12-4	TGTGCCAGCAGTTTAAGGCGGGAGGGCCCGGGGGATACGCTGTATTTT	CASSLRREGPGDTLYF
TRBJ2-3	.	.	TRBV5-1	TGCGCCAGCAGGCACCCTGGCACAGATACGCAGTATTTT	CASRHPGTDTQYF
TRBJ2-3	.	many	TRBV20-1	TGCAGTGCTAGGTCGGGGGAGGGCACAGATACGCAGTATTTT	CSARSGEGTDTQYF
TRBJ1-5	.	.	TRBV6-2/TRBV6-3	TGTGCCAGCAGTTACTCGAGAGATCCGAATAGCAATCAGCCCCAGCATTTT	CASSYSRDPNSNQPQHF
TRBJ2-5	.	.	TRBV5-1	TGCGCCAGCAGCTGGAGGGTTGGAGAGACCCAGTACTTC	CASSWRVGETQYF
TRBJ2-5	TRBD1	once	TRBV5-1	TGCGCCAGCAGCCTGGGACAGGTCGAGAAGACCCAGTACTTC	CASSLGQVEKTQYF
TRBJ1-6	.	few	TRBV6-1	TGTGCCGGGGGGGTGTATAATTCACCCCTCCACTTT	CAGGVYNSPLHF
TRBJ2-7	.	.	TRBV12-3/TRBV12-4	TGTGCCAGCAGTTTTAGGGCAGGCATCTACGAGCAGTACTTC	CASSFRAGIYEQYF
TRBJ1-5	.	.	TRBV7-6	TGTGCCAGCAGGGGGGGGGATAATCAGCCCCAGCATTTT	CASRGGDNQPQHF
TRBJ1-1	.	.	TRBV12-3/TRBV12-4	TGTGCCAGCAGTTTAGAGTTGCTTCGGGCTGAAGCTTTCTTT	CASSLELLRAEAFF
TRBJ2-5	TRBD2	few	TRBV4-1	TGCGCCAGCAGCCAAGATCTTTTGGCCAGCGGGGGGCGTGTGACCCAGTACTTC	CASSQDLLASGGRVTQYF
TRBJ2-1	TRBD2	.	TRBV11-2	TGTGCCAGCAGCTTAGCACTAGCGGGGGGGCTAGGTAATGAGCAGTTCTTC	CASSLALAGGLGNEQFF
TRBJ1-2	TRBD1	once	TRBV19	TGTGCCAGTAGTACTGGACAGGGGCGCTATGCTAACTATGGCTACACCTTC	CASSTGQGRYANYGYTF
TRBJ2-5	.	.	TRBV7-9	TGTGCCAGCAGCTCCCCCGTAGAGGGGCCAGGGACCCAGTACTTC	CASSSPVEGPGTQYF
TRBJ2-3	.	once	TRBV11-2	TGTGCCAGCAGCTTAGATCTTTGGGGGGCTAGCACAGATACGCAGTATTTT	CASSLDLWGASTDTQYF
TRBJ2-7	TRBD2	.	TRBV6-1	TGTGCCAGCAGACTAGCGGGAGGCCACTCCTACAATGAGCAGTACTTC	CASRLAGGHSYNEQYF
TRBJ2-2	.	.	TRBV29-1	TGCAGCGCCAAGGGTTCGGCCGGGGAGCTGTTTTTT	CSAKGSAGELFF
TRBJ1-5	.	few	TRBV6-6	TGTGCCAGCAGTTACTCGGGGGGGCTAAATCAGCCCCAGCATTTT	CASSYSGGLNQPQHF
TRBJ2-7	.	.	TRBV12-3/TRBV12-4	TGTGCCAGCAGTCATGGTGGCAGTATTGGCTCCTACGAGCAGTACTTC	CASSHGGSIGSYEQYF
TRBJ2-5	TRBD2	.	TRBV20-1	TGCAGTGCTAGAGATCGGGACCCGGGACTAGCGGGCCAAGAGACCCAGTACTTC	CSARDRDPGLAGQETQYF
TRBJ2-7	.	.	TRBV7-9	TGTGCCAGCAGCTTAGAGGGAGCGCCGATAGGGCAGTACTTC	CASSLEGAPIGQYF
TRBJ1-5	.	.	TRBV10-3	TGTGCCATCAGTGAGTCAAATCAAGGGGATAATCAGCCCCAGCATTTT	CAISESNQGDNQPQHF
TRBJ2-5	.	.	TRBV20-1	TGCAGTGCTAGAGGGGGTCAGAGAGAGACCCGGTACTTC	CSARGGQRETRYF
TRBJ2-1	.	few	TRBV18	TGTGCCAGCTCACCACAACACCTGCTCTACAATGAGCAGTTCTTC	CASSPQHLLYNEQFF
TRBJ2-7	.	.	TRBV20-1	TGCAGTGCTAGATCCATAAGGGACCTTCCCTACGAGCAGTACTTC	CSARSIRDLPYEQYF
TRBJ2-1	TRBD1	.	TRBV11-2	TGTGCCAGCAGCTTAACCGGGACAGCCGAGTACAATGAGCAGTTCTTC	CASSLTGTAEYNEQFF
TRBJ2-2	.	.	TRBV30	TGTGCCTGGATGAGGAGGAGCACCGGGGAGCTGTTTTTT	CAWMRRSTGELFF
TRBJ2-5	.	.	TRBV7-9	TGTGCCAGCAGCTTATACCTTGGGGAGACCCAGTACTTC	CASSLYLGETQYF
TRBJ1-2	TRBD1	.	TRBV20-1	TGCAGTGCCCAGGGTCCAGGGGGAGTTTCGGACTATGGCTACACCTTC	CSAQGPGGVSDYGYTF
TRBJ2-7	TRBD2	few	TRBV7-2	TGTGCCAGCAGCTTCGGGGGGGCTCCCTCCTACGAGCAGTACTTC	CASSFGGAPSYEQYF
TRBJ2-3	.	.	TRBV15	TGTGCCACCAGCAGGGGTCTAGCAGGCAGCACAGATACGCAGTATTTT	CATSRGLAGSTDTQYF
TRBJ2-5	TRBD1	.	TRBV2	TGTGCCAGCAGTGAGCCGGGACAGGCCCAAGAGACCCAGTACTTC	CASSEPGQAQETQYF
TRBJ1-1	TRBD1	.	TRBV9	TGTGCCAGCAGCCCTACGGGGACAGTGAACACTGAAGCTTTCTTT	CASSPTGTVNTEAFF
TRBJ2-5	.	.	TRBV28	TGTGCCAGCAGTTTATGGTTGGGGACCCAGTACTTC	CASSLWLGTQYF
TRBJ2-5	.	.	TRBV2	TGTGCCAGCAGTGATCAGGTTGTGGAGACCCAGTACTTC	CASSDQVVETQYF
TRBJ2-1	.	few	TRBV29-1	TGCAGCGTTAAGCCCTTGAATGAGCAGTTCTTC	CSVKPLNEQFF
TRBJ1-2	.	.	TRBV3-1	TGTGCCAGCAGCCAACGCGAAGGATTCTATGGCTACACCTTC	CASSQREGFYGYTF
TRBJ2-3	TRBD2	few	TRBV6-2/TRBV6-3	TGTGCCAGCCACCTTATCGGGACTAGCGTCAACACAGATACGCAGTATTTT	CASHLIGTSVNTDTQYF
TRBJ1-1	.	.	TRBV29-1	TGCAGCATTAGCCCGGGGTCCACTGAAGCTTTCTTT	CSISPGSTEAFF